What follows are 6 T cell receptor beta chains derived from one specimen sequenced in a study of T-cell memory formation after mild COVID-19. TCRdb fed the 5' RACE reads into MiXCR, producing one record per CDR3 protein. Among fewer than 600,000 distinct CDR3 sequences, approximately 21% were seen once, and the ten largest hold roughly 9.1%. Sequenced material: PBMCs or a T cell subset sorted from them (not recorded which). Receptor source: an adult woman who had mild COVID-19 (a few samples of this study predate the infection). Cell type and time point are not known.

This chain uses TRBV29-1 with TRBJ1-2, with D perhaps TRBD1 (5 bases). Deletions cut 7 bases from V and 3 bases from J, with 18 bases between. CDR1 SQVTM and CDR2 ANQGSEA come from the germline V gene. CDR3 length: 14 residues. The DNA of the CDR3 is TGCAGCGGTGGGGACCGCGTTAAAGACTATGGCTACACCTTC. The encoded protein is CSGGDRVKDYGYTF.

This clonotype appeared many times. The chain recombines TRBV4-1 with TRBJ2-3; D may correspond to TRBD1 or TRBD2 (5 bases each). From germline, CDR1 is MGHRA and CDR2 YSYEKL. Deletions cut 4 bases from V and 0 bases from J, with 14 bases between. The CDR3 covers 16 residues. The CDR3: CASSLGAVSSTDTQYF. The CDR3 DNA sequence: TGCGCCAGCAGCCTCGGGGCGGTTTCTAGCACAGATACGCAGTATTTT.

The CDR3 sequence is CATSDYGPSLTGELFF. CDR3 in DNA: TGTGCCACCAGTGATTACGGCCCGTCCCTCACCGGGGAGCTGTTTTTT. The rearrangement links TRBV24-1 to TRBJ2-2, with D unclear. The germline V and J ends were trimmed by 2 bases and 4 bases, with 13 bases remaining between them. The CDR3 has 16 amino acids. In germline, CDR1 is KGHDR, CDR2 SFDVKD.

This clonotype has a handful of counts. The chain links TRBV3-1 to TRBJ2-7; 12 bases map to TRBD2. The germline CDR1 and CDR2 sequences are LGHDT and YNNKEL (reference sequence). The CDR3 extends over 15 amino acids. With 6 bases clipped from V and 1 base from J, the junction kept 4 bases outside the gene matches. As DNA, the CDR3 is TGTGCCAGCAGTTCTAGCGGGGGGGGTTCCTACGAGCAGTACTTC. This gives the protein CASSSSGGGSYEQYF.

V is TRBV13 and J is TRBJ2-7; D is possibly TRBD1 (6 bases). V dropped 0 bases and J dropped 7 bases, with 13 bases sitting between them. The CDR3 consists of 14 residues. CDR1 and CDR2 (germline): PRHDT, FYEKMQ (reference sequence). CDR3 sequence (DNA): TGTGCCAGCAGCTTAGGGACAGGAAGGCCAGAGCAGTACTTC. Protein: CASSLGTGRPEQYF.

The table lists this clonotype with a count of one. The rearrangement joins TRBV20-1 to TRBJ2-3; D gene uncertain. Per germline, CDR1 DFQATT and CDR2 SNEGSKA (reference sequence). V was clipped by 3 bases and J by 10 bases, with 11 bases between them. There are 11 residues in the CDR3. CDR3 sequence: CSASGRGSQYF. CDR3 nucleotides: TGCAGTGCTAGCGGGCGAGGTTCGCAGTATTTT.